Given below is one T cell receptor beta chain in context. These data originate in a study of shared clonotypes between healthy human individuals. The V gene end was trimmed by 0 bases and the J gene end by 4 bases; junction bases not matched to a gene: 3. Germline values: CDR1 SGHDT, CDR2 YYEEEE. This CDR3 has 14 residues. The assay was immunoSEQ multiplex PCR, and TCRdb's table has in-frame clones only and misses some. The sample lists some 700,000 clones; about 90% were seen once. The J gene is TRBJ1-2, the V gene TRBV5-6; 7 bases match TRBD1. Sequences were obtained from memory CD8+ T cells from PBMCs. Subset denoted: CD45RO+ cells pooled with CCR7-negative TemRA cells. This TCR derives from a man younger than 30 in good health. Some clones in this sample may be carry-over from other donors' samples. CDR3 sequence reads: CASSLGQGSYGYTF. For the CDR3, the DNA is TGTGCCAGCAGCTTGGGACAGGGCAGCTATGGCTACACCTTC.